A single T cell receptor (beta chain) is shown here with its context. It lacks a known antigen. No much larger clone is present one base from it, and per-base qualities are unavailable. The sample belongs to a study of OX40 agonist ivuxolimab in advanced cancers. About the investigation overall: Ivuxolimab was an agonistic, fully human IgG2 monoclonal antibody directed against OX40 (CD134), a costimulatory receptor. The paper describes the monotherapy dose-escalation part (N = 52 patients) of the phase I trial of ivuxolimab. Partial responses occurred in three dose-escalation patients, of whom one had hepatocellular carcinoma and two had cutaneous melanoma. Prior anti-PD-1, anti-PD-L1 or anti-CTLA-4 therapy was permitted, and 40% of dose-escalation patients had received checkpoint inhibitors. Among the approximately 50 dose-escalation patients, some 20 had hepatocellular carcinoma, around 15 melanoma, 9 renal cell carcinoma and 9 head and neck cancer. A male proportion of 82.7% and a mean age of 60 years, ranging from about 23 to 79, were recorded for the dose-escalation cohort. The point of sequencing TCRbeta in the periphery was to test whether ivuxolimab changed TCR sequence diversity and drove clonal T-cell expansion. Intravenous ivuxolimab was administered to patients every 2 weeks at six dose levels: 0.01, 0.1, 0.3, 1.5, 3 and 10 mg/kg.

Findings and caveats that apply to the study as a whole: After ivuxolimab, more expanded clones were found on average in CD8+ T cells than in CD4+ T cells. Partial responders in the 0.1-3.0 mg/kg groups had among the lowest normalized peripheral clonal expansion, especially among CD8+ T cells. Low levels of normalized T-cell clonal expansion were also seen in some patients who did not respond. Clonal expansion of both CD4+ and CD8+ blood T cells was observed from baseline to week 6 at doses 0.1 to 3.0 mg/kg. Antigen specificity was not determined for the clonally expanded peripheral T cells.

The trial excluded patients who had a history of autoimmune disease or who were on systemic immunosuppression. Peripheral blood for TCR sequencing was collected from all dose cohorts at baseline, on cycle 4 day 1, and on cycle 7 day 1. The samples were drawn from a first-in-human, open-label, multicenter phase I dose-escalation trial of ivuxolimab. Adults with locally advanced or metastatic head and neck squamous cell, hepatocellular, melanoma or renal cell carcinoma were enrolled in the trial. Before TCR sequencing, CD4+ T cells and CD8+ T cells from peripheral blood were sorted into separate populations. To sequence the TCRbeta CDR3 region, genomic DNA was isolated from the sorted cells. The immunoSEQ Assay was used to sequence the TCRbeta CDR3 regions. What TCRdb holds here is the immuneACCESS table cut down to in-frame rearrangements. Part of the clones is not present; checked against another copy, under half of the missing clones reflect an unresolved V gene, and the others are unexplained. This sample is represented by 87,000 or so clones; just under 90% of them were singletons. The top ten hold around 1.5% of the sample.

V is cut by 5 bases and J by 0 bases, and the space between the germline ends is 12 bases. The CDR3 runs 15 residues from the cysteine to the phenylalanine. Only CDR3 DNA is held: 45 bases, read in frame from base 1. CDR1 and CDR2 are drawn from the germline V gene: SGHTA, FQGNSA. The source material was CD4+ or CD8+ T cells sorted from blood, sampled in a trial of the OX40 agonist ivuxolimab. The sequence joins TRBV7-2 to TRBJ2-3; perhaps TRBD2 is the D gene, with 5 bases matching. The clonotype was recovered from an adult with an advanced solid tumor such as melanoma, head and neck, liver or kidney cancer. The CDR3 has the sequence CASSPREPSTDTQYF. The nucleotide sequence is TGTGCCAGCAGCCCCCGGGAACCTAGCACAGATACGCAGTATTTT. With all but the CDR3 taken from the reference TRBV7-2 and TRBJ2-3 genes, the full variable domain is: GAGVSQSPSNKVTEKGKDVELRCDPISGHTALYWYRQSLGQGLEFLIYFQGNSAPDKSGLPSDRFSAERTGGSVSTLTIQRTQQEDSAVYLCASSPREPSTDTQYFGPGTRLTVL.